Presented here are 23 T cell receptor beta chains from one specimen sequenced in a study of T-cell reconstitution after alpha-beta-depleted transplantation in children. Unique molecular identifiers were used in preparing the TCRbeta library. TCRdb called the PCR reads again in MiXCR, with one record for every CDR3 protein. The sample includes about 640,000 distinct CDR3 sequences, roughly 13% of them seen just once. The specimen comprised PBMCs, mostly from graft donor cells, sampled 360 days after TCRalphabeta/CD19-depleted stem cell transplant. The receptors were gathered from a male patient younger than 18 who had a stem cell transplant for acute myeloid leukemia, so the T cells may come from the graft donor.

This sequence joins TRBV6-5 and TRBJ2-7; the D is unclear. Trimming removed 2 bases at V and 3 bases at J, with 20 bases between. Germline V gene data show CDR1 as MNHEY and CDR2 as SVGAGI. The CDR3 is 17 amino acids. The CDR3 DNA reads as TGTGCCAGCAGTTACGGGCAAAAGGCAGCCTTTGACTACGAGCAGTACTTC. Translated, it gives CASSYGQKAAFDYEQYF.

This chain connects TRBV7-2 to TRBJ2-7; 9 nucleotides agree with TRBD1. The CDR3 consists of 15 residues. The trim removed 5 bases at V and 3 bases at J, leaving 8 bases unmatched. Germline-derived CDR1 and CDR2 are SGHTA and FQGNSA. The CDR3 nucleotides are TGTGCCAGCAGCCCACCGCGGGACAGGGTCTACGAGCAGTACTTC. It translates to CASSPPRDRVYEQYF.

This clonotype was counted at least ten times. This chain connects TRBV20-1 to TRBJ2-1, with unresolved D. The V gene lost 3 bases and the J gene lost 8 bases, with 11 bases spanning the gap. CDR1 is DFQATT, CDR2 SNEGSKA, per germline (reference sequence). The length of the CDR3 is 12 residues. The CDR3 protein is CSASPHWDEQFF. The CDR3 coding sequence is TGCAGTGCTAGCCCACACTGGGATGAGCAGTTCTTC.

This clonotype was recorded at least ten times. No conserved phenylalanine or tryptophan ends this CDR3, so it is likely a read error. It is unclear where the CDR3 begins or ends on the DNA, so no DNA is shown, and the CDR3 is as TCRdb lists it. This CDR3 reads CSVPGEGSGL. The chain carries TRBV20-1 and TRBJ2-7; TRBD2, the table's D call, lacks a check against the DNA. 10 amino acids form the CDR3, both terminal residues included. Germline CDR1 and CDR2: DFQATT and SNEGSKA (reference sequence).

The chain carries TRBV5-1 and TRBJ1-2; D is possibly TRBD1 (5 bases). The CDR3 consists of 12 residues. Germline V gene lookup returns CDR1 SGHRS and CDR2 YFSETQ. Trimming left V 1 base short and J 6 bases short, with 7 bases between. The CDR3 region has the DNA TGCGCCAGCAGCTTGTTGGGGGATGGCTACACCTTC. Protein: CASSLLGDGYTF. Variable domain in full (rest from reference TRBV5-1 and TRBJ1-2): KAGVTQTPRYLIKTRGQQVTLSCSPISGHRSVSWYQQTPGQGLQFLFEYFSETQRNKGNFPGRFSGRQFSNSRSEMNVSTLELGDSALYLCASSLLGDGYTFGSGTRLTVV.

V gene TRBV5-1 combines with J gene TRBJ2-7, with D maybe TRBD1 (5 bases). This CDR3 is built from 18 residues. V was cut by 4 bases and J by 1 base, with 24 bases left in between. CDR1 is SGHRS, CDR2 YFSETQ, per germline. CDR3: CASSDVKLRQPTSYEQYF. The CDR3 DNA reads TGCGCCAGCAGCGATGTAAAATTGCGACAGCCTACTTCCTACGAGCAGTACTTC.

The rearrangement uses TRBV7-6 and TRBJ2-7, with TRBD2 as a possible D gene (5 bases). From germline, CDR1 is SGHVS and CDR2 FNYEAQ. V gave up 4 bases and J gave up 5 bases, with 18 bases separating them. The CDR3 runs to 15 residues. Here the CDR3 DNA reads TGTGCCAGCAGCTCTGTTCGTAAGGCTAGCCACGAGCAGTACTTC. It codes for CASSSVRKASHEQYF.

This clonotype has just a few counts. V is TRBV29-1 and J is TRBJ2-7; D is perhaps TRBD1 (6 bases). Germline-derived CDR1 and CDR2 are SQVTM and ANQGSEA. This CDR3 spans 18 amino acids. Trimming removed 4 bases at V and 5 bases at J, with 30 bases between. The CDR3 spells CSVVSRPPTQGSKNEQYF. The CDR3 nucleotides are TGCAGCGTTGTTAGCCGACCACCGACGCAGGGGTCGAAAAACGAGCAGTACTTC.

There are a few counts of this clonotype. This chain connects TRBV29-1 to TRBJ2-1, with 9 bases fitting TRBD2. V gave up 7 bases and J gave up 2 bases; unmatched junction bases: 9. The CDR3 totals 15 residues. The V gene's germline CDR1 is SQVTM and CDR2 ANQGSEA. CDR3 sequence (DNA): TGCAGCGGTGGGAGTAGCGGGAGTGCCTACAATGAGCAGTTCTTC. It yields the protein CSGGSSGSAYNEQFF.

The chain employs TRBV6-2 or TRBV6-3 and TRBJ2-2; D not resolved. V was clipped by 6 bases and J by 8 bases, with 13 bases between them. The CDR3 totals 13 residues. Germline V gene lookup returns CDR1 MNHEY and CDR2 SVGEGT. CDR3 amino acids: CASSPPRVGELFF. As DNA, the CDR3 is TGTGCCAGCAGCCCTCCTCGCGTGGGGGAGCTGTTTTTT.

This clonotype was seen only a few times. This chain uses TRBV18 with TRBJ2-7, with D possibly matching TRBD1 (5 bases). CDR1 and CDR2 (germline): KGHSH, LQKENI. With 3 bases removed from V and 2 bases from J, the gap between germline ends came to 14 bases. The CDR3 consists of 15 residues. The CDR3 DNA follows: TGTGCCAGCTCACCGTTAGGACACCCAACCTACGAGCAGTACTTC. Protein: CASSPLGHPTYEQYF.

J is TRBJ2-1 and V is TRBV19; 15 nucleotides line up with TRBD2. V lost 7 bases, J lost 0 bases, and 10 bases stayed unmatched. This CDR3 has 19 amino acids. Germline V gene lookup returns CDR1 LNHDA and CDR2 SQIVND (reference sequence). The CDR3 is CASTTGLAGGFPSYNEQFF. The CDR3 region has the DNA TGTGCCAGTACCACCGGACTAGCGGGAGGGTTCCCCTCCTACAATGAGCAGTTCTTC.

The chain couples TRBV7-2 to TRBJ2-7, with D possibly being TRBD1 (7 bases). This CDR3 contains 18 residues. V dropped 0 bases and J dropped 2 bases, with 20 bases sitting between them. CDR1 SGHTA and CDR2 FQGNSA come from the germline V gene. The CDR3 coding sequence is TGTGCCAGCAGCTTAGCCCCAGGGGGGCAGCTCCCAACCTACGAGCAGTACTTC. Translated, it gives CASSLAPGGQLPTYEQYF.

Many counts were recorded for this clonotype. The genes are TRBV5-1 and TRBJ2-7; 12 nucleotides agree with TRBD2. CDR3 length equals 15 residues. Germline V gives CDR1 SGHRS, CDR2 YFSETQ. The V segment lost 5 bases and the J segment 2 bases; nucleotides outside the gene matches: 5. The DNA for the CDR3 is TGCGCCAGCAGGAGACTAGCGGGAGACACCTACGAGCAGTACTTC. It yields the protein CASRRLAGDTYEQYF.

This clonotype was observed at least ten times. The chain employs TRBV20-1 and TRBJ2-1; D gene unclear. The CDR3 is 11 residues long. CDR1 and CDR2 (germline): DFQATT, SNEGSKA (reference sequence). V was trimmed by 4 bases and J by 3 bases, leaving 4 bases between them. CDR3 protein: CSANFYNEQFF. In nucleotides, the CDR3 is TGCAGTGCTAACTTCTACAATGAGCAGTTCTTC.

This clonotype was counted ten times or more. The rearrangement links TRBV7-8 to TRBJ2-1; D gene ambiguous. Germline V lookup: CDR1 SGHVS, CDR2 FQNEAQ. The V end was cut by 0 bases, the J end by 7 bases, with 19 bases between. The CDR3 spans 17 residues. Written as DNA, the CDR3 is TGTGCCAGCAGCTTAGCTAATCTGAAACGGAGCGCGAATGAGCAGTTCTTC. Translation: CASSLANLKRSANEQFF.

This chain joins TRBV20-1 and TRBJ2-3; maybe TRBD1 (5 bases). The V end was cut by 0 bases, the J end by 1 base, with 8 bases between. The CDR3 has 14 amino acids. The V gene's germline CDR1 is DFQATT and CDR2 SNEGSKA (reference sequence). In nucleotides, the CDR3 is TGCAGTGCTAGAGATCAGGGCGGCACAGATACGCAGTATTTT. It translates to CSARDQGGTDTQYF.

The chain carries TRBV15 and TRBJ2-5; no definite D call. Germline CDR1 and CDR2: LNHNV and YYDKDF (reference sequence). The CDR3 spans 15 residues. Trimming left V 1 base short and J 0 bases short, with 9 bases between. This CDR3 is CATSRGPWDQETQYF. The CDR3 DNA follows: TGTGCCACCAGCAGAGGACCTTGGGACCAAGAGACCCAGTACTTC.

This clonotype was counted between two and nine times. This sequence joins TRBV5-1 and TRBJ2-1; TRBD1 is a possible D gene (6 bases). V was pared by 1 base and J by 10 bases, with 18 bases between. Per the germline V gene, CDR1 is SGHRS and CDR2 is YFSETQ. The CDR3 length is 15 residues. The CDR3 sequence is CASSLSSQGSLEQFF. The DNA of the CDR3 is TGCGCCAGCAGCTTGAGTTCACAGGGTTCGTTAGAGCAGTTCTTC.

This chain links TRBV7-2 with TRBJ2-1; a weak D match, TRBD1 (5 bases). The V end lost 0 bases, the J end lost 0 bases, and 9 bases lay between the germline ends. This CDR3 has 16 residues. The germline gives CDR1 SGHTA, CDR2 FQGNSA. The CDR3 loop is CASSLALQGSYNEQFF. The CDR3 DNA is TGTGCCAGCAGCTTAGCTCTGCAGGGCTCCTACAATGAGCAGTTCTTC.

This chain's CDR3 is CSARDPRGRFYGYTF. The CDR3, as DNA: TGCAGTGCTAGAGATCCCCGGGGACGGTTCTATGGCTACACCTTC. V gene TRBV20-1 combines with J gene TRBJ1-2, with D maybe TRBD1 (5 bases). Trimming pared 0 bases from V and 4 bases from J, leaving 15 bases between. The CDR3 is 15 residues long. Germline CDR1 and CDR2: DFQATT and SNEGSKA (reference sequence).

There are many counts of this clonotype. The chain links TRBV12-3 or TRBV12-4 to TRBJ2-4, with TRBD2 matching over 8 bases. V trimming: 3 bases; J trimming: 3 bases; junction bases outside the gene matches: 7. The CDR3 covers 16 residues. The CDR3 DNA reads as TGTGCCAGCAGTTTCGTAAGCGGGAGTGGCAAAAACATTCAGTACTTC. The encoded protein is CASSFVSGSGKNIQYF.

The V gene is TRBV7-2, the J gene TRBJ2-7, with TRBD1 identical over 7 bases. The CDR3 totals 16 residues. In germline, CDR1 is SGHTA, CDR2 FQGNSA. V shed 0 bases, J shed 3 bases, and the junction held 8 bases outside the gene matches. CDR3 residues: CASSLADWTGGYEQYF. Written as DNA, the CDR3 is TGTGCCAGCAGCTTAGCGGACTGGACAGGAGGCTACGAGCAGTACTTC. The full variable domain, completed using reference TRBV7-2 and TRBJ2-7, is GAGVSQSPSNKVTEKGKDVELRCDPISGHTALYWYRQSLGQGLEFLIYFQGNSAPDKSGLPSDRFSAERTGGSVSTLTIQRTQQEDSAVYLCASSLADWTGGYEQYFGPGTRLTVT.